The 18 T cell receptor beta chains below come from one sample, sequenced in a study of CD8 T cells in Susac syndrome. With random hexamers, roughly 0.45 to 1 ug RNA was reverse transcribed. From the immunoSEQ multiplex PCR reads, TCRdb called clonotypes with MiXCR, one entry per CDR3 protein. The sample consists of 150,000 to 200,000 distinct CDR3 sequences, 85% to 95% of them appearing once. Sequences were obtained from CD4+ T cells from PBMCs. The receptors were gathered from a human donor in good health.

The chain uses TRBV9 and TRBJ1-3; D possibly corresponds to TRBD1 (5 bases). This CDR3 is built from 14 residues. Trimming removed 3 bases at V and 0 bases at J, with 7 bases between. The V gene's germline CDR1 is SGDLS and CDR2 YYNGEE. CDR3 sequence: CASSATDSGNTIYF. As DNA, the CDR3 is TGTGCCAGCAGCGCGACAGACTCTGGAAACACCATATATTTT.

The chain carries TRBV7-9 and TRBJ2-3, with TRBD1 identical over 7 bases. Germline CDR1 reads SEHNR; CDR2 reads FQNEAQ (reference sequence). The CDR3 has 13 amino acids. J lost 4 bases, V lost 6 bases, and 4 bases had no gene match. CDR3 DNA: TGTGCCAGCAGTCGACAGGGTGCAGATACGCAGTATTTT. Translating it yields CASSRQGADTQYF.

This chain joins TRBV6-6 and TRBJ1-3; 8 nucleotides match TRBD1. V was pared by 5 bases and J by 15 bases, with 9 bases of the junction left unmatched. Germline CDR1 MNHNY, CDR2 SVGAGI (reference sequence). This CDR3 is 12 amino acids long. The CDR3 DNA sequence: TGTGCCAGCAGTAGCGATACCGGGACAGGATATTTT. Its protein product is CASSSDTGTGYF.

V gene TRBV7-2 combines with J gene TRBJ2-5, with 9 positions matching TRBD2. With 0 bases clipped from V and 5 bases from J, the junction kept 7 bases outside the gene matches. CDR3 length: 16 residues. The germline V gene has CDR1 SGHTA and CDR2 FQGNSA. The CDR3 loop is CASSLASGGSWETQYF. The CDR3 DNA reads TGTGCCAGCAGCTTAGCCAGCGGGGGGTCTTGGGAGACCCAGTACTTC.

This sequence joins TRBV3-1 and TRBJ2-7; D remains ambiguous. This CDR3 has 13 amino acids. Germline values: CDR1 LGHDT, CDR2 YNNKEL (reference sequence). With 3 bases removed from V and 3 bases from J, the gap between germline ends came to 9 bases. CDR3 amino acids: CASSQSGVYEQYF. The CDR3 DNA sequence: TGTGCCAGCAGCCAGAGTGGGGTCTACGAGCAGTACTTC.

The gene calls are TRBV20-1 and TRBJ2-1; D remains ambiguous. Germline V gene sequence: CDR1 DFQATT, CDR2 SNEGSKA (reference sequence). This CDR3 has 12 residues. Deletions cut 0 bases from V and 2 bases from J, with 2 bases between. CDR3 sequence (DNA): TGCAGTGCTAGAGATCCCTACAATGAGCAGTTCTTC. Translated, it gives CSARDPYNEQFF.

The J gene is TRBJ2-3, the V gene TRBV4-1, with unresolved D. Trimming removed 2 bases from V and 5 bases from J, with 5 bases in between. Germline CDR1 and CDR2: MGHRA and YSYEKL. The CDR3 totals 12 residues. CDR3 DNA sequence: TGCGCCAGCAGCCAACTGGAAGATACGCAGTATTTT. Translated: CASSQLEDTQYF.

The rearrangement joins TRBV20-1 to TRBJ1-4; 8 bases are a match to TRBD1. Germline V gives CDR1 DFQATT, CDR2 SNEGSKA (reference sequence). Unmatched junction bases numbered 8, after V lost 0 bases and J lost 2 bases. This CDR3 is built from 17 residues. As DNA, the CDR3 is TGCAGTGCTAGAGATGTAGGACAGGGCTATACTAATGAAAAACTGTTTTTT. Its translation is CSARDVGQGYTNEKLFF.

This chain joins TRBV7-2 and TRBJ2-2; 7 bases are a match to TRBD1. CDR3 length: 16 residues. Looked up from germline, CDR1 is SGHTA and CDR2 is FQGNSA. V was clipped by 5 bases and J by 2 bases; unmatched bases: 8. The CDR3 reads CASSRRQGVNTGELFF. CDR3 nucleotide sequence: TGTGCCAGCAGCCGCCGACAGGGCGTAAACACCGGGGAGCTGTTTTTT.

The V and J genes are TRBV29-1 and TRBJ1-2; D might be TRBD1 (5 bases). Germline V gives CDR1 SQVTM, CDR2 ANQGSEA. The V end lost 5 bases, the J end lost 2 bases, and 9 bases lay between the germline ends. There are 12 residues in the CDR3. The CDR3 DNA reads TGCAGCGTTTGGGGACGGAACTATGGCTACACCTTC. Encoded protein: CSVWGRNYGYTF.

The genes are TRBV19 and TRBJ2-5; maybe TRBD2 (5 bases). The CDR3 loop spans 15 amino acids. CDR1 is LNHDA, CDR2 SQIVND, per germline (reference sequence). Trimming removed 4 bases at V and 6 bases at J, with 18 bases between. This CDR3 reads CASSSLTSLEKTQYF. DNA of the CDR3: TGTGCCAGTAGTAGCCTCACTAGTTTAGAAAAGACCCAGTACTTC.

The V and J genes are TRBV20-1 and TRBJ2-1; 7 bases are a match to TRBD2. V lost 1 base, J lost 4 bases, and 7 bases stayed unmatched. The CDR3 sequence is 15 residues long. CDR1 is DFQATT, CDR2 SNEGSKA, per germline (reference sequence). In DNA, the CDR3 is TGCAGTGCTAGAGCTCCGGCGGGGGTATACAATGAGCAGTTCTTC. It codes for CSARAPAGVYNEQFF.

The V call is TRBV11-2, the J call TRBJ2-1, with D possibly called TRBD1 or TRBD2 (6 bases each). Germline V gene sequence: CDR1 SGHAT, CDR2 FQNNGV. Between the trimmed V and J ends, which lost 5 bases and 13 bases, there was a span of 15 bases. The CDR3 contains 12 residues. The CDR3 sequence: CASSLSGAGQFF. CDR3 nucleotide sequence: TGTGCCAGCAGCCTATCGGGGGCGGGACAGTTCTTC.

The CDR3 DNA reads as TGTGCCAGCAGCTTAGCTAGCGGGGGATACACAGATACGCAGTATTTT. Residues: CASSLASGGYTDTQYF. The chain recombines TRBV7-9 with TRBJ2-3, with 9 bases that match TRBD2. From germline, CDR1 is SEHNR and CDR2 FQNEAQ (reference sequence). The CDR3 is 16 residues long. The trim removed 0 bases at V and 2 bases at J, leaving 3 bases unmatched.

V and J are TRBV7-2 and TRBJ2-3; 11 nucleotides align to TRBD2. CDR1 and CDR2 (germline): SGHTA, FQGNSA. V was pared by 5 bases and J by 5 bases, with 9 bases of the junction left unmatched. This CDR3 contains 16 residues. The CDR3 DNA follows: TGTGCCAGCAGCGTTCTAGCGGGGGGCCTTGGAGATACGCAGTATTTT. This encodes CASSVLAGGLGDTQYF. The variable domain in full, completed from reference TRBV7-2 and TRBJ2-3, reads GAGVSQSPSNKVTEKGKDVELRCDPISGHTALYWYRQSLGQGLEFLIYFQGNSAPDKSGLPSDRFSAERTGGSVSTLTIQRTQQEDSAVYLCASSVLAGGLGDTQYFGPGTRLTVL.

The chain is built from TRBV11-2 and TRBJ2-1, with 8 positions matching TRBD2. With V trimmed by 6 bases and J by 6 bases, 10 bases remained unmatched. Germline loops: CDR1 SGHAT, CDR2 FQNNGV. This CDR3 is 15 amino acids long. The CDR3 is CASSSSRGGRNEQFF. The CDR3 DNA is TGTGCCAGCAGTTCGTCCCGGGGGGGCCGCAATGAGCAGTTCTTC.

J is TRBJ1-2 and V is TRBV9, with D maybe TRBD1 (6 bases). V lost 4 bases and J 2 bases, leaving 15 bases between the germline ends. This CDR3 has 15 amino acids. The germline CDR1 and CDR2 sequences are SGDLS and YYNGEE. The CDR3, as DNA: TGTGCCAGCAGCCCCCAAGTGGGGGCCAACTATGGCTACACCTTC. It codes for CASSPQVGANYGYTF.

The V gene is TRBV7-3, the J gene TRBJ2-2, with TRBD2 matching over 9 bases. The ends lost 8 bases at V and 5 bases at J; junction bases unmatched: 3. The CDR3 totals 13 residues. Germline V CDR1 and CDR2: SGHTA, FQGTGA. The CDR3, as DNA: TGTGCCAGCGGACTAGCGAGGACCGGGGAGCTGTTTTTT. Protein: CASGLARTGELFF.